The 30 T cell receptor beta chains presented below share a single source sample, sequenced in a study of spatial heterogeneity in lung cancer. Overall study findings and caveats: Intratumoral expanded alpha and beta TCR counts were found to track tumor mutation counts.

TCRdb ran MiXCR on the 5' RACE reads and lists one entry per CDR3 protein. The sample carries thousands of distinct CDR3 sequences, 3% to 4% recorded once. Their cognate antigens are unknown. Time point defined: sample taken at primary tumor resection. The sample here was lung tumor tissue, taken at surgery. Receptors originate from a male donor with early-stage non-small cell lung cancer.

This clonotype was seen repeatedly, ten times or more. The rearrangement uses TRBV12-3 or TRBV12-4 and TRBJ1-5; no firm D call. Trimming took off 2 bases at V and 5 bases at J, with 16 bases between the two ends. This CDR3 spans 16 amino acids. CDR3 residues: CASSLNPDLGYQPQHF. The CDR3 region has the DNA TGTGCCAGCAGTTTAAATCCAGATCTTGGCTATCAGCCCCAGCATTTT.

This clonotype has at least ten counts. The V gene is TRBV10-2, the J gene TRBJ1-5, with TRBD1 matching over 7 bases. The CDR3 sequence is 13 residues long. Germline V gene sequence: CDR1 WSHSY, CDR2 SAAADI. The ends lost 6 bases at V and 3 bases at J; junction bases unmatched: 2. CDR3 sequence: CASRDRTNQPQHF. In DNA form, the CDR3 reads TGCGCCAGCAGGGACAGGACCAATCAGCCCCAGCATTTT.

This clonotype has ten or more counts. The chain recombines TRBV9 with TRBJ2-5, with D maybe TRBD2 (5 bases). The V gene's germline CDR1 is SGDLS and CDR2 YYNGEE. The CDR3 is 15 residues long. The ends were cut back, 0 bases at V and 4 bases at J, with 13 bases in the middle. In DNA form, the CDR3 reads TGTGCCAGCAGCGTAGACCCCGAGGGCCGAGAGACCCAGTACTTC. As protein: CASSVDPEGRETQYF.

This clonotype has a handful of counts. The CDR3 bases are TGTGCCACCAGTGACGGGGGCTCCTACGAGCAGTACTTC. Translating gives CATSDGGSYEQYF. The chain couples TRBV24-1 to TRBJ2-7; a possible D gene is TRBD2 (6 bases). V lost 4 bases and J 0 bases, leaving 6 bases between the germline ends. Germline V gives CDR1 KGHDR, CDR2 SFDVKD. The CDR3 totals 13 residues.

This clonotype was observed a few times. This sequence joins TRBV5-4 and TRBJ2-6; 8 positions agree with TRBD1. From germline, CDR1 is SGHNT and CDR2 YYREEE (reference sequence). This CDR3 is built from 19 residues. V was clipped by 3 bases and J by 0 bases; unmatched bases: 11. The DNA for the CDR3 is TGTGCCAGCAGCTCCGACGGGACAGGACGCCCCTCTGGGGCCAACGTCCTGACTTTC. This codes for CASSSDGTGRPSGANVLTF.

This clonotype came up many times. The chain couples TRBV30 to TRBJ2-3; unclear D gene. The CDR3 spans 13 residues. V was pared by 4 bases and J by 1 base, with 9 bases between. Germline assignment: CDR1 GTSNPN and CDR2 SVGIG (reference sequence). CDR3 loop: CAWKVTGTDTQYF. CDR3 in DNA: TGTGCCTGGAAGGTAACGGGCACAGATACGCAGTATTTT. Variable domain in full (rest from reference TRBV30 and TRBJ2-3): SQTIHQWPATLVQPVGSPLSLECTVEGTSNPNLYWYRQAAGRGLQLLFYSVGIGQISSEVPQNLSASRPQDRQFILSSKKLLLSDSGFYLCAWKVTGTDTQYFGPGTRLTVL.

This clonotype showed up just once. This could be a read error, since a much larger clone is one nucleotide away. The gene calls are TRBV7-2 and TRBJ2-3; D is perhaps TRBD2 (6 bases). CDR1 and CDR2 (germline): SGHTA, FQGNSA. CDR3 length: 15 amino acids. This CDR3 reads CASSFIRGNTYTQYF. CDR3 nucleotides: TGTGCCAGCAGCTTCATACGGGGGAACACATATACGCAGTATTTT.

This clonotype was seen many times. A much larger clone lies a single base off, so this may be a read error. The rearrangement uses TRBV29-1 and TRBJ1-1, with 8 bases lining up with TRBD1. The CDR3 runs to 14 residues. The V gene end was trimmed by 4 bases and the J gene end by 7 bases; junction bases not matched to a gene: 11. Germline CDR1 reads SQVTM; CDR2 reads ANQGSEA. CDR3 DNA: TGCAGCGTTGGGGGCAGGGGGCAGGGACTTGAAGCTTTCTTT. Amino acid sequence: CSVGGRGQGLEAFF.

The table lists this clonotype with many counts. The gene calls are TRBV11-3 and TRBJ1-1; D unresolved. CDR1 and CDR2 from the germline V gene are SGHNT and YENEEA. Trimming shortened V by 8 bases and J by 1 base, and 11 bases separated the two germline ends. This CDR3 has 13 amino acids. The CDR3 DNA reads as TGTGCCAGCTCCCCCCTAGGGAACACTGAAGCTTTCTTT. It codes for CASSPLGNTEAFF.

This clonotype showed up many times. V gene TRBV15 combines with J gene TRBJ1-1; TRBD1 is a possible D gene (6 bases). The CDR3 loop spans 14 amino acids. V lost 4 bases, J lost 4 bases, and 13 bases lay in between. Germline values: CDR1 LNHNV, CDR2 YYDKDF (reference sequence). The CDR3: CATSIPGEGTEAFF. The CDR3 bases are TGTGCCACCAGCATCCCAGGGGAGGGCACTGAAGCTTTCTTT. Using reference TRBV15 and TRBJ1-1 for the parts outside the CDR3, the full variable domain is DAMVIQNPRYQVTQFGKPVTLSCSQTLNHNVMYWYQQKSSQAPKLLFHYYDKDFNNEADTPDNFQSRRPNTSFCFLDIRSPGLGDTAMYLCATSIPGEGTEAFFGQGTRLTVV.

This clonotype has a count of ten or more. V and J are TRBV6-1 and TRBJ2-1, with 11 bases identical to TRBD2. CDR3 length: 17 amino acids. The V segment lost 7 bases and the J segment 6 bases; nucleotides outside the gene matches: 14. CDR1 MNHNS and CDR2 SASEGT come from the germline V gene. For the CDR3, the DNA is TGTGCCAGCATCTCCAGGACAGGGACTAGCGGACCCAATGAGCAGTTCTTC. Protein: CASISRTGTSGPNEQFF.

This clonotype was observed at least ten times. The gene calls are TRBV3-1 and TRBJ2-3; TRBD2 agrees at 9 bases. This CDR3 is 14 amino acids long. CDR1 LGHDT and CDR2 YNNKEL come from the germline V gene (reference sequence). The V and J ends lost 4 bases and 3 bases, in that order; junction bases with no gene match: 2. CDR3 in amino acids: CASSRLADTDTQYF. The DNA of the CDR3 is TGTGCCAGCAGCCGACTAGCGGATACAGATACGCAGTATTTT.

This clonotype was observed at least ten times. The chain combines TRBV9 with TRBJ1-5; D is ambiguous. CDR1 is SGDLS, CDR2 YYNGEE, per germline. The CDR3 loop spans 14 amino acids. Trimming took 2 bases from V and 0 from J, leaving 6 bases between them. The CDR3 protein is CASSVGSSNQPQHF. Written as DNA, the CDR3 is TGTGCCAGCAGCGTTGGAAGTAGCAATCAGCCCCAGCATTTT.

By share of the sample, this clonotype is medium-sized. CDR3 bases: TGTGCCAGCAGCTTAGAGGGCTACCCGAATACGCAGTATTTT. This translates into CASSLEGYPNTQYF. The chain has TRBV7-2 and TRBJ2-3; D unclear. The germline CDR1 and CDR2 sequences are SGHTA and FQGNSA. V was clipped by 1 base and J by 7 bases, with 12 bases between them. CDR3 size: 14 residues.

This clonotype was recorded a few times. Possible read error: a much larger clone is one base away. The chain recombines TRBV25-1 with TRBJ2-3; D is possibly TRBD2 (5 bases). Trimming removed 3 bases at V and 5 bases at J, with 6 bases between. The CDR3 loop spans 12 amino acids. CDR1 and CDR2 (germline): MGHDK, SYGVNS. For the CDR3, the DNA is TGTGCCAGCAGTGAGAGCGGAGATACGCAGTATTTT. Its translation is CASSESGDTQYF.

This clonotype occurred many times. V and J are TRBV28 and TRBJ1-1, with no clear D. Looked up from germline, CDR1 is MDHEN and CDR2 is SYDVKM. The CDR3 has 15 amino acids. V gave up 5 bases and J gave up 0 bases, with 13 bases separating them. In nucleotides, the CDR3 is TGTGCCAGCAGTCCATGGATAGGGATGAACACTGAAGCTTTCTTT. The encoded protein is CASSPWIGMNTEAFF.

CDR3 residues: CASSERREGQPYNEQFF. The CDR3 nucleotides are TGTGCCAGCAGTGAAAGGCGGGAGGGTCAACCATACAATGAGCAGTTCTTC. The J gene is TRBJ2-1, the V gene TRBV6-1; 9 bases agree with TRBD2. With V trimmed by 2 bases and J by 4 bases, 9 bases remained unmatched. Germline loops: CDR1 MNHNS, CDR2 SASEGT. The CDR3 runs 17 residues.

This clonotype appeared many times. The J gene is TRBJ2-7, the V gene TRBV5-1; 7 bases are a match to TRBD1. CDR3 length: 15 residues. V gave up 2 bases and J gave up 4 bases; unmatched junction bases: 9. The germline gives CDR1 SGHRS, CDR2 YFSETQ. The CDR3 reads CASSLEPGQNYEQYF. DNA of the CDR3: TGCGCCAGCAGCTTAGAACCGGGACAGAATTACGAGCAGTACTTC.

In its sample, this clonotype was seen many times. This chain links TRBV6-1 with TRBJ2-7, with no clear D. This CDR3 region has 12 residues. Trimming left V 3 bases short and J 2 bases short, with 5 bases between. CDR1 MNHNS and CDR2 SASEGT come from the germline V gene. The CDR3 DNA reads as TGTGCCAGCAGTGACCTCACCTACGAGCAGTACTTC. Protein sequence: CASSDLTYEQYF.

This clonotype came up a few times. The J gene is TRBJ2-3, the V gene TRBV7-9; 8 bases line up with TRBD2. The germline V gene encodes CDR1 SEHNR and CDR2 FQNEAQ (reference sequence). The CDR3 totals 14 residues. The junction had 7 bases not matched to a gene; V was cut back by 6 bases and J by 5 bases. The CDR3 sequence: CASRLRLAGDTQYF. The CDR3 DNA reads TGTGCCAGCAGGTTAAGGCTAGCGGGAGATACGCAGTATTTT. The variable domain in full, completed from reference TRBV7-9 and TRBJ2-3, reads DTGVSQNPRHKITKRGQNVTFRCDPISEHNRLYWYRQTLGQGPEFLTYFQNEAQLEKSRLLSDRFSAERPKGSFSTLEIQRTEQGDSAMYLCASRLRLAGDTQYFGPGTRLTVL.

This clonotype came up a few times. The J gene is TRBJ1-1, the V gene TRBV9; TRBD1 matches 9 bases. V shed 5 bases, J shed 2 bases, and the junction held 10 bases outside the gene matches. Germline values: CDR1 SGDLS, CDR2 YYNGEE. The CDR3 sequence is 16 residues long. CDR3: CASSSPWGQGNTEAFF. CDR3 bases: TGTGCCAGCAGTTCTCCCTGGGGACAGGGTAACACTGAAGCTTTCTTT. The full variable domain, rest sourced from reference TRBV9 and TRBJ1-1, is DSGVTQTPKHLITATGQRVTLRCSPRSGDLSVYWYQQSLDQGLQFLIQYYNGEERAKGNILERFSAQQFPDLHSELNLSSLELGDSALYFCASSSPWGQGNTEAFFGQGTRLTVV.

This clonotype was seen many times. The rearrangement links TRBV6-5 to TRBJ1-5; 9 bases align to TRBD1. The CDR3 contains 15 residues. Looked up from germline, CDR1 is MNHEY and CDR2 is SVGAGI. The J segment lost 6 bases and the V segment lost 0 bases, leaving 3 bases of the junction unmatched. The CDR3 sequence is CASSYSWTGVQPQHF. The DNA for the CDR3 is TGTGCCAGCAGTTACTCATGGACAGGGGTTCAGCCCCAGCATTTT.

This clonotype was observed many times. V is TRBV2 and J is TRBJ2-2; 11 bases agree with TRBD1. Germline-derived CDR1 and CDR2 are SNHLY and FYNNEI. J lost 3 bases, V lost 6 bases, and 6 bases had no gene match. CDR3 length: 16 amino acids. Here the CDR3 DNA reads TGTGCCAGCAGGTCCGGACAGGGGGCCTACACCGGGGAGCTGTTTTTT. Residues: CASRSGQGAYTGELFF.

The table lists this clonotype with many counts. This chain joins TRBV12-5 and TRBJ2-1, with 14 bases lining up with TRBD2. V shed 5 bases, J shed 10 bases, and the junction held 7 bases outside the gene matches. Germline V lookup: CDR1 LGHNT, CDR2 FRNRAP. This CDR3 has 15 amino acids. CDR3 sequence: CASGAGLAGALEQFF. CDR3 bases: TGTGCTAGTGGTGCGGGACTAGCGGGAGCGCTGGAGCAGTTCTTC.

In this sample, this clonotype turned up many times. The J gene is TRBJ1-2, the V gene TRBV27; TRBD1 is a possible D gene (6 bases). The CDR3 totals 15 residues. V lost 4 bases to trimming and J lost 0 bases, with 12 bases between them. Germline loops: CDR1 MNHEY, CDR2 SMNVEV (reference sequence). CDR3: CASSSREGANYGYTF. CDR3 sequence (DNA): TGTGCCAGCAGTTCCCGGGAGGGGGCTAACTATGGCTACACCTTC.

This clonotype was seen more than once but under ten times. The rearrangement joins TRBV7-3 to TRBJ2-3; perhaps TRBD1 as D (6 bases). V dropped 4 bases and J dropped 7 bases, with 15 bases sitting between them. Germline loops: CDR1 SGHTA, CDR2 FQGTGA. The CDR3 has 14 amino acids. The DNA for the CDR3 is TGTGCCAGCAGCTCGTCAGGGGTTGGAAATACGCAGTATTTT. Amino acids: CASSSSGVGNTQYF.

Many counts were recorded for this clonotype. This chain connects TRBV15 to TRBJ1-5; 8 nucleotides match TRBD1. CDR3 size: 15 residues. Germline V CDR1 and CDR2: LNHNV, YYDKDF (reference sequence). V shed 0 bases and J 7 bases; nucleotides not matched to a gene: 5. CDR3 residues: CATSRDLTGGQPQHF. DNA of the CDR3: TGTGCCACCAGCAGAGATCTCACAGGGGGACAGCCCCAGCATTTT. Supplemented by reference TRBV15 and TRBJ1-5, the full variable domain reads DAMVIQNPRYQVTQFGKPVTLSCSQTLNHNVMYWYQQKSSQAPKLLFHYYDKDFNNEADTPDNFQSRRPNTSFCFLDIRSPGLGDTAMYLCATSRDLTGGQPQHFGDGTRLSIL.

This clonotype counts as medium-sized. The V and J genes are TRBV29-1 and TRBJ2-2; TRBD1 might be the D (6 bases). CDR1 and CDR2 from the germline V gene are SQVTM and ANQGSEA. The CDR3 spans 15 residues. With 5 bases removed from V and 0 bases from J, the gap between germline ends came to 13 bases. This chain's CDR3 is CSVRAQGTNTGELFF. DNA of the CDR3: TGCAGCGTTAGGGCTCAGGGGACGAACACCGGGGAGCTGTTTTTT.

The chain recombines TRBV20-1 with TRBJ1-5; D gene ambiguous. CDR1 is DFQATT, CDR2 SNEGSKA, per germline (reference sequence). CDR3 length: 15 amino acids. Trimming removed 0 bases at V and 2 bases at J, with 11 bases between. CDR3 DNA sequence: TGCAGTGCTAGAGACCCTGGAGGGCGCAATCAGCCCCAGCATTTT. The encoded protein is CSARDPGGRNQPQHF.

This clonotype was seen many times. The chain joins TRBV5-1 to TRBJ2-7; TRBD1 matches 9 bases. CDR1 is SGHRS and CDR2 is YFSETQ in the germline V gene. V was clipped by 4 bases and J by 6 bases; unmatched bases: 8. The CDR3 loop spans 14 amino acids. CDR3 amino acids: CASSPGQGTGEQYF. DNA of the CDR3: TGCGCCAGCAGCCCGGGACAGGGAACGGGCGAGCAGTACTTC.